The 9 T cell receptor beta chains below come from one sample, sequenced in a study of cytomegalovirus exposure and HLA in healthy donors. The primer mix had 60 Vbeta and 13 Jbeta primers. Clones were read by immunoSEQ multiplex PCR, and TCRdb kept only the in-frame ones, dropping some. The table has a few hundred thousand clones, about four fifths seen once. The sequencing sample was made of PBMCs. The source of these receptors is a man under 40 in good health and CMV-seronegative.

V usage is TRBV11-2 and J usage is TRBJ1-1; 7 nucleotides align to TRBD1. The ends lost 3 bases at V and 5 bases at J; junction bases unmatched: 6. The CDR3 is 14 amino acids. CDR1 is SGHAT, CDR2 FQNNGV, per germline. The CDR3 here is CASSFGQVGTEAFF. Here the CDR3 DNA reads TGTGCCAGCAGCTTTGGACAGGTCGGGACTGAAGCTTTCTTT.

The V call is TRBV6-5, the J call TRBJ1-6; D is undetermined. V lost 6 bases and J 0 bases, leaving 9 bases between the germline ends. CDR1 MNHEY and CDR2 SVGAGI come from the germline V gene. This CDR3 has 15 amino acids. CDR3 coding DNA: TGTGCCAGCAGCCCAGTTGACTCCTATAATTCACCCCTCCACTTT. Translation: CASSPVDSYNSPLHF.

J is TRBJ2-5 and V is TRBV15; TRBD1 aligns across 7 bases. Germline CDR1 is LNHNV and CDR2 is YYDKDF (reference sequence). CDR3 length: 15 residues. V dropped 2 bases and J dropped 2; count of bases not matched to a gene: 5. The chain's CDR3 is CATSRSKGQQETQYF. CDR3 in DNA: TGTGCCACCAGCAGATCTAAGGGACAGCAAGAGACCCAGTACTTC. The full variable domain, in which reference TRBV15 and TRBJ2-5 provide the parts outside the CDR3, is DAMVIQNPRYQVTQFGKPVTLSCSQTLNHNVMYWYQQKSSQAPKLLFHYYDKDFNNEADTPDNFQSRRPNTSFCFLDIRSPGLGDTAMYLCATSRSKGQQETQYFGPGTRLLVL.

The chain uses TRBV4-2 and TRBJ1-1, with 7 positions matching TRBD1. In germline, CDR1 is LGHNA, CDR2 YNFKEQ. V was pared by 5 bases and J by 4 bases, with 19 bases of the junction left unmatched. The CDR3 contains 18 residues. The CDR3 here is CASSSRQGGEGSFTEAFF. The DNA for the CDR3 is TGTGCCAGCAGCTCACGGCAGGGGGGCGAGGGAAGCTTCACTGAAGCTTTCTTT.

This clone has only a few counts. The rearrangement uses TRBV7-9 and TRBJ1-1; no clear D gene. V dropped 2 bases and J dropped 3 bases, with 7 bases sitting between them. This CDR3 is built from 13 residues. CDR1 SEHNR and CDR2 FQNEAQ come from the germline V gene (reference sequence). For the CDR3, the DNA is TGTGCCAGCAGCTTACCCGGGGACACTGAAGCTTTCTTT. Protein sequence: CASSLPGDTEAFF.

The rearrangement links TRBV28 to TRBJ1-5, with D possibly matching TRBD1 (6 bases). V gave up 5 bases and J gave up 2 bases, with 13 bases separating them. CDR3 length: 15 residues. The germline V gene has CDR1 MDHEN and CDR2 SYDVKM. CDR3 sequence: CASSRPQGGNQPQHF. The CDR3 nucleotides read TGTGCCAGCAGTCGGCCACAGGGCGGCAATCAGCCCCAGCATTTT.

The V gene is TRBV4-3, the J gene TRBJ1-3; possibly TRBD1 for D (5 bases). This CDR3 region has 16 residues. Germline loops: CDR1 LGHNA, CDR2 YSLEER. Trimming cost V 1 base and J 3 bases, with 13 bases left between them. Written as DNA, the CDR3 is TGCGCCAGCAGCCAAGTGAGCGGGGGTAGTGGAAACACCATATATTTT. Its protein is CASSQVSGGSGNTIYF.

This CDR3 is CASSPSFSTGGYTF. In nucleotides, the CDR3 is TGCGCCAGCAGCCCCAGTTTTAGTACGGGGGGCTACACCTTC. This rearrangement joins TRBV5-1 to TRBJ1-2; D call uncertain. The CDR3 covers 14 residues. Trimming left V 4 bases short and J 8 bases short, with 18 bases between. Germline V gene data show CDR1 as SGHRS and CDR2 as YFSETQ.

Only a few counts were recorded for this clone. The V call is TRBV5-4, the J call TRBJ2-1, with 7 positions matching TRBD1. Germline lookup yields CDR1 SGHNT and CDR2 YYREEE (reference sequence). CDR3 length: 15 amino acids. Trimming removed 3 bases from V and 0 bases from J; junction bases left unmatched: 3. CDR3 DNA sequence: TGTGCCAGCAGCTCGGGACAGTACTCCTACAATGAGCAGTTCTTC. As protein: CASSSGQYSYNEQFF.